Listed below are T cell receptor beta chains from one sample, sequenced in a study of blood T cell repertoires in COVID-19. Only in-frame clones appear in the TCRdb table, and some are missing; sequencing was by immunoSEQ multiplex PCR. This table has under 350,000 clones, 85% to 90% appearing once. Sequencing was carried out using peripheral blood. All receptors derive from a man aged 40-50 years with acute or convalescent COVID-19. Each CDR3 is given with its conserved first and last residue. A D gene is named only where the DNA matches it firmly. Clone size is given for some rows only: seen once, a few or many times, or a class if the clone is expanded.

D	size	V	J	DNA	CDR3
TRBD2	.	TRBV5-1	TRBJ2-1	TGCGCCAGCGGGGTCGTAGCGGGGCCCTACAATGAGCAGTTCTTC	CASGVVAGPYNEQFF
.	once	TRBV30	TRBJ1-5	TGTGCCTGGAGTCAGGGCGTAAATCAGCCCCAGCATTTT	CAWSQGVNQPQHF
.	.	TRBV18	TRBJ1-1	TGTGCCAGCTCACCAGAAGGGACACTGAACACTGAAGCTTTCTTT	CASSPEGTLNTEAFF
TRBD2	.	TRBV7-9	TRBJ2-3	TGTGCCCGTAGCGGGGGGGACACAGATACGCAGTATTTT	CARSGGDTDTQYF
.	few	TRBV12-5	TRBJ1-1	TGTGCTAGTGGTTTAGGGGGGAACACTGAAGCTTTCTTT	CASGLGGNTEAFF
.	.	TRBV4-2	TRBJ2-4	TGTGCCAGCAGCCAAGTTACTAGTTTCAACATTCAGTACTTC	CASSQVTSFNIQYF
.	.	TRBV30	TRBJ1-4	TGTGCCTGGAGTGGAGGGACAACTGCAACTAATGAAAAACTGTTTTTT	CAWSGGTTATNEKLFF
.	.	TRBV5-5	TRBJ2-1	TGTGCCAGCAGCTTCGGAGTTCGGGGGTCAAATGAGCAGTTCTTC	CASSFGVRGSNEQFF
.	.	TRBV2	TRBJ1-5	TGTGCCAGCAACAGAGGTCCCAAACTAGCCCAGCATTTT	CASNRGPKLAQHF
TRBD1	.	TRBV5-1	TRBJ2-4	TGCGCCAGCAGCTCGAGACAGGGACAGCGAGGGGTCAAAAACATTCAGTACTTC	CASSSRQGQRGVKNIQYF
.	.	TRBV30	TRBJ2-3	TGTGCCTGGAGCCTCTCTCGGGGGGATACGCAGTATTTT	CAWSLSRGDTQYF
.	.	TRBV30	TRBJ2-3	TGTGCCTGGACCCCCGGACAGATAAACACAGATACGCAGTATTTT	CAWTPGQINTDTQYF
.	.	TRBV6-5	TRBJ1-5	TGTGCCAGCAGTTACTCACCCATCTATGGGCCCCAGCATTTT	CASSYSPIYGPQHF
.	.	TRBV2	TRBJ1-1	TGTGCCAGCAGTTACAGGAACACTGAAGCTTTCTTT	CASSYRNTEAFF
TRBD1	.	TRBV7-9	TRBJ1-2	TGTGCCAGCAGCACCCAAACAGGGGGCGTTTCTGGCTACACCTTC	CASSTQTGGVSGYTF
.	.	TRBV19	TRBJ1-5	TGTGCCAGTAGTTACCCAGGGGAGGGTCAGCCCCAGCATTTT	CASSYPGEGQPQHF
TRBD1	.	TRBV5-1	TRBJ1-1	TGCGCCAGCAGTATTTCTGGGACAGCGAACACTGAAGCTTTCTTT	CASSISGTANTEAFF
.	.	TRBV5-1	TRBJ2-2	TGCGCCAGCTGGGCCTCAGTCCCGAACACCGGGGAGCTGTTTTTT	CASWASVPNTGELFF
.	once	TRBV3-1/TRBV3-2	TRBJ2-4	TGTGCCAGCAGCCACCCACGTGGACTCGCCAAAAACATTCAGTACTTC	CASSHPRGLAKNIQYF
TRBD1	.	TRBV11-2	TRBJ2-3	TGTGCCAGCAGCTTATTTGATATTCGCGGGGACAGGGTCACAGATACGCAGTATTTT	CASSLFDIRGDRVTDTQYF
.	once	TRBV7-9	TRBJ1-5	TGTGCCAGGCAAGTGGGGACTGCGAATCAGCCCCAGCATTTT	CARQVGTANQPQHF
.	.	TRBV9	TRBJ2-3	TGTGCCAGCAGCGTAGATCATTACTGGGATACGCAGTATTTT	CASSVDHYWDTQYF
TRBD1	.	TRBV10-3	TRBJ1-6	TGTGCCTCCAGGGGGGCCGGCAATTCACCCCTCCACTTT	CASRGAGNSPLHF
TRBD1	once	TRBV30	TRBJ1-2	TGTGCCTGGAGTGTCAGGCTACAGGGGGCGGGGGGCTACACCTTC	CAWSVRLQGAGGYTF
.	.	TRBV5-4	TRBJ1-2	TGTGCCAGCAGAGGGGGGGCAGGGGATGGCTACACCTTC	CASRGGAGDGYTF
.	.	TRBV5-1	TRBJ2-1	TGCGCCAGCAGCTTGTTGAGGGTCTCTTACAATGAGCAGTTCTTC	CASSLLRVSYNEQFF
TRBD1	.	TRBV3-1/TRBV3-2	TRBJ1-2	TGTGCCAGCAGCCAAAGACAGGGGGTTACAGACTATGGCTACACCTTC	CASSQRQGVTDYGYTF
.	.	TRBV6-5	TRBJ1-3	TGTGCCAGCAGTCCAGGGTTCGGAAACACCATATATTTT	CASSPGFGNTIYF
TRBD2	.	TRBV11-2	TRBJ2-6	TGTGCCAGCAGCTTAGGCGGGGGGCCATACCTCTCTGGGGCCAACGTCCTGACTTTC	CASSLGGGPYLSGANVLTF
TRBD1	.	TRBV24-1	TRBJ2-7	TGTGCCACCAGTGACCCGGGACAGGACTCCTACGAGCAGTACTTC	CATSDPGQDSYEQYF
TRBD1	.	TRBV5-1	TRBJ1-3	TGCGCCAGCAGCCGGGGGACAGAGGGAAACACCATATATTTT	CASSRGTEGNTIYF
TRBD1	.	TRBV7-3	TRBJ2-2	TGTGCCAATTGCCGGGACAGGGTTCGCCGGGGAGCTGTTTTT	CANCRDRVRRGAVF